One and the same sample provided the 17 T cell receptor beta chains below, sequenced in a study of yellow fever vaccine responses in identical twins. MiXCR was run by TCRdb on the RT-PCR reads, yielding one entry per CDR3 protein. The data hold about 13,000 distinct CDR3 sequences, with approximately 84% observed a single time. Sequencing used T cells from blood (PBMCs), unsorted or a sorted subset (not recorded which), obtained before or after yellow fever vaccination (not recorded which). These receptors all stem from a woman under 30 who received the yellow fever vaccine.

V gene TRBV11-2 combines with J gene TRBJ1-5; D unclear. Germline V CDR1 and CDR2: SGHAT, FQNNGV. Trimming left V 4 bases short and J 0 bases short, with 4 bases between. This CDR3 contains 13 residues. CDR3 protein: CASSYNSNQPQHF. CDR3 in DNA: TGTGCCAGCAGCTACAATAGCAATCAGCCCCAGCATTTT.

The gene calls are TRBV4-1 and TRBJ2-1; 9 bases are shared with TRBD1. The V and J ends lost 3 bases and 2 bases, in that order; junction bases with no gene match: 5. The CDR3 consists of 16 residues. Looked up from germline, CDR1 is MGHRA and CDR2 is YSYEKL. CDR3 amino acids: CASSQPGQGPYNEQFF. The CDR3 bases are TGCGCCAGCAGCCAGCCGGGACAGGGACCCTACAATGAGCAGTTCTTC.

V usage is TRBV9 and J usage is TRBJ2-3; D tentatively reads TRBD1 or TRBD2 (5 bases each). The CDR3 is made up of 17 amino acids. Germline V gene sequence: CDR1 SGDLS, CDR2 YYNGEE. V was clipped by 3 bases and J by 0 bases, with 17 bases between them. The CDR3 spells CASSARQGPPSTDTQYF. The DNA for the CDR3 is TGTGCCAGCAGCGCCCGCCAGGGACCACCTAGCACAGATACGCAGTATTTT.

The J gene is TRBJ1-1, the V gene TRBV28, with D perhaps matching TRBD1 (5 bases). CDR3 length equals 13 residues. In germline, CDR1 is MDHEN, CDR2 SYDVKM. With 8 bases removed from V and 3 bases from J, the gap between germline ends came to 13 bases. CDR3 coding DNA: TGTGCCAGCTCGCGGGGGGGTTACACTGAAGCTTTCTTT. Translation: CASSRGGYTEAFF.

This clonotype was recorded once. The chain combines TRBV4-1 with TRBJ2-2; 7 nucleotides match TRBD1. The CDR3 spans 16 residues. V was clipped by 4 bases and J by 7 bases; unmatched bases: 12. Germline loops: CDR1 MGHRA, CDR2 YSYEKL. The DNA for the CDR3 is TGCGCCAGCAGCCCACGACAGGGCGGTTTTGACGGGGAGCTGTTTTTT. Protein sequence: CASSPRQGGFDGELFF.

This chain links TRBV2 with TRBJ2-7; D unresolved. The germline gives CDR1 SNHLY, CDR2 FYNNEI. The length of the CDR3 is 13 residues. V shed 2 bases and J shed 0 bases, with 5 bases lying between them. The CDR3 DNA reads as TGTGCCAGCAGTGAACGTACCTCCTACGAGCAGTACTTC. Its translation: CASSERTSYEQYF.

The V gene is TRBV3-1, the J gene TRBJ2-7, with a weak D call TRBD2 (5 bases). CDR1 and CDR2 (germline): LGHDT, YNNKEL (reference sequence). The CDR3 sequence is 15 residues long. V was pared by 2 bases and J by 6 bases, with 17 bases between. In DNA, the CDR3 is TGTGCCAGCAGCCAAAGGACCGGAGGACGTTTCGAGCAGTACTTC. It yields the protein CASSQRTGGRFEQYF.

The chain employs TRBV7-9 and TRBJ2-5, with 7 positions matching TRBD1. Germline V lookup: CDR1 SEHNR, CDR2 FQNEAQ (reference sequence). The CDR3 has 17 residues. Trimming removed 0 bases from V and 1 base from J; junction bases left unmatched: 8. In DNA form, the CDR3 reads TGTGCCAGCAGCTTAGCGCTGAGACAGGGAAGCCAAGAGACCCAGTACTTC. Residues: CASSLALRQGSQETQYF.

This chain's CDR3 is CASSPPRLTETQYF. The CDR3 nucleotides read TGTGCCAGCAGTCCCCCCAGGCTTACGGAGACCCAGTACTTC. This chain connects TRBV12-3 or TRBV12-4 to TRBJ2-5; D is ambiguous. Trimming cost V 5 bases and J 5 bases, with 15 bases left between them. This CDR3 contains 14 residues.

V gene TRBV7-1 combines with J gene TRBJ2-1; D possibly corresponds to TRBD2 (6 bases). TRBV7-1 is placed among ORFs of uncertain function. The CDR3 contains 15 residues. The V gene lost 0 bases and the J gene lost 8 bases, with 14 bases spanning the gap. The CDR3 sequence: CASSSAGTGTYEQFF. The CDR3 nucleotides read TGTGCCAGCAGCTCAGCCGGGACTGGTACGTATGAGCAGTTCTTC.

The chain joins TRBV7-6 to TRBJ2-6, with D unclear. The germline V gene encodes CDR1 SGHVS and CDR2 FNYEAQ. With 1 base removed from V and 2 bases from J, the gap between germline ends came to 9 bases. The CDR3 sequence is 16 residues long. The CDR3 DNA is TGTGCCAGCAGCTTAGTGGGCGGAACTGGGGCCAACGTCCTGACTTTC. Translation: CASSLVGGTGANVLTF.

This rearrangement joins TRBV11-1 to TRBJ2-1; 14 bases are shared with TRBD2. Trimming removed 1 base from V and 8 bases from J; junction bases left unmatched: 4. Germline V gene lookup returns CDR1 SGHAT and CDR2 FQDESV (reference sequence). The CDR3 covers 16 residues. CDR3 amino acids: CASSLVGTSGSDEQFF. For the CDR3, the DNA is TGTGCCAGCAGCTTAGTCGGGACTAGCGGGAGTGATGAGCAGTTCTTC.

This clonotype was observed a handful of times. The chain employs TRBV11-1 and TRBJ1-1; no firm D call. Trimming took 2 bases from V and 4 from J, leaving 5 bases between them. The germline V gene encodes CDR1 SGHAT and CDR2 FQDESV (reference sequence). CDR3 length: 12 amino acids. In DNA, the CDR3 is TGTGCCAGCAGCTTACAGGTCACTGAAGCTTTCTTT. It encodes CASSLQVTEAFF.

The chain recombines TRBV7-6 with TRBJ2-1; TRBD1 or TRBD2 may be the D gene (6 bases each). The CDR3 covers 15 residues. Germline CDR1 SGHVS, CDR2 FNYEAQ. V was trimmed by 0 bases and J by 5 bases, leaving 11 bases between them. The CDR3 sequence: CASSLAGGQHNEQFF. CDR3 sequence (DNA): TGTGCCAGCAGCTTAGCGGGGGGACAACACAATGAGCAGTTCTTC.

This clonotype has just one count. The chain recombines TRBV13 with TRBJ2-7; D unclear. Germline V gene sequence: CDR1 PRHDT, CDR2 FYEKMQ (reference sequence). The CDR3 is made up of 13 amino acids. The V end lost 4 bases, the J end lost 2 bases, and 9 bases lay between the germline ends. The CDR3, as DNA: TGTGCCAGCAGCTCAGTCTCGGCCTACGAGCAGTACTTC. It translates to CASSSVSAYEQYF.

The chain has TRBV11-3 and TRBJ2-5; 10 nucleotides line up with TRBD1. The junction had 4 bases not matched to a gene; V was cut back by 1 base and J by 5 bases. Germline lookup yields CDR1 SGHNT and CDR2 YENEEA. The CDR3 has 15 residues. The CDR3 loop is CASSLGGTGVETQYF. The CDR3 DNA is TGTGCCAGCAGCTTAGGTGGGACAGGGGTTGAGACCCAGTACTTC.

The chain couples TRBV15 to TRBJ1-1; D call uncertain. Trimming took 1 base from V and 1 from J, leaving 7 bases between them. In germline, CDR1 is LNHNV, CDR2 YYDKDF (reference sequence). The CDR3 contains 14 residues. CDR3 sequence reads: CATSRVDRNTEAFF. CDR3 coding DNA: TGTGCCACCAGCAGAGTGGACCGGAACACTGAAGCTTTCTTT.